These 32 T cell receptor beta chains came from one sample sequenced in a study of cytomegalovirus exposure and HLA in healthy donors. The study ran its PCR with 60 Vbeta and 13 Jbeta primers. Clones were read by immunoSEQ multiplex PCR, and TCRdb kept only the in-frame ones, dropping some. The table shows about 240,000 clones, with just under 80% occurring only once. The sequenced sample consisted of PBMCs. All receptors derive from a boy younger than 18 in good health and CMV-seronegative.

The chain couples TRBV2 to TRBJ2-3; 10 bases map to TRBD2. J gave up 13 bases and V 4 bases, and 17 bases lay outside the gene matches. The CDR3 contains 16 residues. Germline CDR1 reads SNHLY; CDR2 reads FYNNEI. CDR3 in amino acids: CASSGRAGGAPPVEYF. In DNA, the CDR3 is TGTGCCAGCAGTGGTCGAGCGGGAGGGGCCCCCCCCGTAGAGTATTTT.

This chain links TRBV19 with TRBJ2-1; TRBD1 matches 12 bases. Germline assignment: CDR1 LNHDA and CDR2 SQIVND (reference sequence). V dropped 5 bases and J dropped 10; count of bases not matched to a gene: 12. This CDR3 has 16 residues. The CDR3 DNA follows: TGTGCCAGTAGTGGAATCCCGGGACAGGGGGCAAGGGAGCAGTTCTTC. Residues: CASSGIPGQGAREQFF.

The chain employs TRBV5-1 and TRBJ2-3; no firm D call. V was cut by 2 bases and J by 4 bases, with 8 bases left in between. CDR1 and CDR2 (germline): SGHRS, YFSETQ. The CDR3 totals 13 residues. This CDR3 reads CASSFPLPDTQYF. CDR3 bases: TGCGCCAGCAGCTTTCCCCTACCAGATACGCAGTATTTT. The whole variable domain, filled in from reference TRBV5-1 and TRBJ2-3, reads KAGVTQTPRYLIKTRGQQVTLSCSPISGHRSVSWYQQTPGQGLQFLFEYFSETQRNKGNFPGRFSGRQFSNSRSEMNVSTLELGDSALYLCASSFPLPDTQYFGPGTRLTVL.

This clone has a single count. The chain combines TRBV27 with TRBJ1-5, with 9 bases aligning to TRBD1. CDR3 size: 16 residues. Germline values: CDR1 MNHEY, CDR2 SMNVEV (reference sequence). With V trimmed by 0 bases and J by 4 bases, 4 bases remained unmatched. CDR3 sequence (DNA): TGTGCCAGCAGTTTATCGTATGGACAGGGGAATCAGCCCCAGCATTTT. It encodes CASSLSYGQGNQPQHF.

This chain joins TRBV10-2 and TRBJ2-1; possibly TRBD2 for D (6 bases). V lost 6 bases and J 4 bases, leaving 16 bases between the germline ends. Germline V gene data show CDR1 as WSHSY and CDR2 as SAAADI. CDR3 length: 15 amino acids. CDR3 DNA sequence: TGCGCCAGCAGATTATCGGGACTGCCGTACAATGAGCAGTTCTTC. It is translated as CASRLSGLPYNEQFF.

This clone was observed a few times. This chain links TRBV5-6 with TRBJ2-4, with 7 bases that match TRBD1. Germline trimming cut 2 bases from V and 4 bases from J; bases unmatched to any gene: 9. The CDR3 runs to 16 residues. Germline CDR1 and CDR2: SGHDT and YYEEEE. CDR3 amino acids: CASSFPDRELKNIQYF. CDR3 coding DNA: TGTGCCAGCAGCTTCCCCGACAGGGAGCTAAAAAACATTCAGTACTTC.

This clone was observed a handful of times. The chain recombines TRBV12-5 with TRBJ1-1; D gene uncertain. This CDR3 contains 13 residues. The V gene's germline CDR1 is LGHNT and CDR2 FRNRAP. Trimming removed 7 bases from V and 1 base from J, with 10 bases in between. The CDR3 bases are TGTGCTAGTGTGAGGGCAACGAACACTGAAGCTTTCTTT. Encoded protein: CASVRATNTEAFF.

The rearrangement links TRBV6-5 to TRBJ1-4; D uncertain. The CDR3 length is 14 residues. Between the trimmed V and J ends, which lost 5 bases and 5 bases, there was a span of 12 bases. The germline CDR1 and CDR2 sequences are MNHEY and SVGAGI. CDR3 residues: CASSRGSLNEKLFF. CDR3 sequence (DNA): TGTGCCAGCAGTCGAGGGTCATTAAATGAAAAACTGTTTTTT.

The chain joins TRBV29-1 to TRBJ1-1; D remains unclear. The CDR3 covers 11 residues. Germline V lookup: CDR1 SQVTM, CDR2 ANQGSEA. V shed 4 bases and J shed 11 bases, with 14 bases lying between them. As DNA, the CDR3 is TGCAGCGTTGCGGCCACCATCGGGGCTTTCTTT. The encoded protein is CSVAATIGAFF.

CDR3 region: CASSPHRANVLTF. The CDR3 DNA sequence: TGTGCCAGCAGCCCACACAGGGCCAACGTCCTGACTTTC. The rearrangement joins TRBV16 to TRBJ2-6; D remains unclear. In germline, CDR1 is KGHSY, CDR2 FQNENV. Trimming stripped 4 bases from V and 5 bases from J, with 6 bases between. The CDR3 has 13 amino acids.

Concerning this clone: An end of the junction differs from the germline gene, which may be a read error. The V gene is TRBV7-7, the J gene TRBJ2-5; 11 nucleotides align to TRBD2. The CDR3 covers 17 residues. The germline CDR1 and CDR2 sequences are SSHAT and FNYEAQ (reference sequence). The CDR3 here is CASSPGIVAGGRETQYF. CDR3 DNA: TGTGCTAGCAGCCCCGGGATCGTAGCGGGGGGGCGTGAGACCCAGTACTTC.

This clone was counted only a few times. V gene TRBV29-1 combines with J gene TRBJ1-2, with TRBD1 identical over 7 bases. CDR1 SQVTM and CDR2 ANQGSEA come from the germline V gene. The ends lost 6 bases at V and 8 bases at J; junction bases unmatched: 6. The length of the CDR3 is 11 residues. The CDR3 reads CSVSHRGGYTF. The CDR3 DNA reads as TGCAGCGTCAGCCACAGGGGCGGCTACACCTTC. Variable domain in full (rest from reference TRBV29-1 and TRBJ1-2): SAVISQKPSRDICQRGTSLTIQCQVDSQVTMMFWYRQQPGQSLTLIATANQGSEATYESGFVIDKFPISRPNLTFSTLTVSNMSPEDSSIYLCSVSHRGGYTFGSGTRLTVV.

This chain connects TRBV7-8 to TRBJ1-2; D remains ambiguous. The CDR3 sequence is 17 residues long. V was cut by 5 bases and J by 0 bases, with 19 bases left in between. The germline V gene has CDR1 SGHVS and CDR2 FQNEAQ. CDR3 bases: TGTGCCAGCAGCCCCGTACGATCCCGATTAGCTAACTATGGCTACACCTTC. Its protein is CASSPVRSRLANYGYTF.

V usage is TRBV6-5 and J usage is TRBJ2-5, with 10 positions matching TRBD2. The CDR3 contains 15 residues. The germline CDR1 and CDR2 sequences are MNHEY and SVGAGI. The V segment lost 3 bases and the J segment 5 bases; nucleotides outside the gene matches: 6. The CDR3 DNA is TGTGCCAGCAGTTATAGCGGGGGGCCCAGGGAGACCCAGTACTTC. Amino acid sequence: CASSYSGGPRETQYF.

In this sample, this clone turned up once. V is TRBV6-5 and J is TRBJ2-5; D gene ambiguous. V lost 2 bases and J 2 bases, leaving 12 bases between the germline ends. Per the germline V gene, CDR1 is MNHEY and CDR2 is SVGAGI. The CDR3 covers 15 residues. CDR3 DNA sequence: TGTGCCAGCAGTTACAGTTTTCCGGGTCAAGAGACCCAGTACTTC. Encoded protein: CASSYSFPGQETQYF.

The chain uses TRBV9 and TRBJ1-1; D not resolved. V gave up 3 bases and J gave up 3 bases, with 9 bases separating them. The V gene's germline CDR1 is SGDLS and CDR2 YYNGEE. The CDR3 has 13 residues. The CDR3 DNA is TGTGCCAGCAGCGCTGGTTTAGACACTGAAGCTTTCTTT. This gives the protein CASSAGLDTEAFF.

This clone occurred a few times. The rearrangement uses TRBV6-5 and TRBJ2-3; 8 bases align to TRBD2. Per the germline V gene, CDR1 is MNHEY and CDR2 is SVGAGI. V lost 7 bases, J lost 4 bases, and 7 bases stayed unmatched. There are 14 residues in the CDR3. Here the CDR3 DNA reads TGTGCCAGCACCCGGGGGGGCAGGTCAGATACGCAGTATTTT. It is translated as CASTRGGRSDTQYF.

The chain combines TRBV13 with TRBJ1-5; 7 bases fit TRBD1. With V trimmed by 3 bases and J by 7 bases, 9 bases remained unmatched. This CDR3 spans 15 amino acids. Germline V lookup: CDR1 PRHDT, CDR2 FYEKMQ (reference sequence). CDR3: CASSFKTGQPQPQHF. The CDR3 DNA follows: TGTGCCAGCAGCTTTAAGACGGGACAGCCCCAGCCCCAGCATTTT.

The chain recombines TRBV18 with TRBJ2-5, with D perhaps TRBD1 (5 bases). Germline values: CDR1 KGHSH, CDR2 LQKENI. This CDR3 spans 15 amino acids. V dropped 6 bases and J dropped 1 base, with 15 bases sitting between them. The CDR3 region has the DNA TGTGCCAGCTCTCGACCAAACCAGGGCCAAGAGACCCAGTACTTC. Amino acids: CASSRPNQGQETQYF.

The V and J genes are TRBV9 and TRBJ1-1, with a possible D match to TRBD1 (5 bases). CDR1 is SGDLS and CDR2 is YYNGEE in the germline V gene. This CDR3 has 17 residues. The ends were cut back, 4 bases at V and 0 bases at J, with 19 bases in the middle. CDR3 nucleotide sequence: TGTGCCAGCAGCTCACGGACGGGGACTGCGATGAACACTGAAGCTTTCTTT. As protein: CASSSRTGTAMNTEAFF.

CDR3 DNA sequence: TGTGCCAGTAGTATAGGGCACAGGGCGGTGGGGTACGAGCAGTACTTC. This sequence encodes CASSIGHRAVGYEQYF. The rearrangement uses TRBV19 and TRBJ2-7; weak D call: TRBD1 (6 bases). Trimming took 1 base from V and 4 from J, leaving 17 bases between them. The CDR3 is 16 residues long. Germline CDR1 and CDR2: LNHDA and SQIVND (reference sequence).

V usage is TRBV7-9 and J usage is TRBJ2-7; 10 positions match TRBD2. The ends lost 6 bases at V and 3 bases at J; junction bases unmatched: 8. Germline lookup yields CDR1 SEHNR and CDR2 FQNEAQ (reference sequence). The CDR3 runs 15 residues. This CDR3 is CASSSPSGGFYEQYF. The CDR3 coding sequence is TGTGCCAGCAGTTCCCCTAGCGGGGGTTTCTACGAGCAGTACTTC.

CDR3: CASSLQGTGSYEQYF. CDR3 in DNA: TGTGCCAGCAGTTTACAGGGGACAGGGAGCTACGAGCAGTACTTC. The rearrangement links TRBV27 to TRBJ2-7; 9 nucleotides match TRBD1. There are 15 residues in the CDR3. The trim removed 2 bases at V and 3 bases at J, leaving 5 bases unmatched. Looked up from germline, CDR1 is MNHEY and CDR2 is SMNVEV (reference sequence).

The chain has TRBV10-3 and TRBJ1-2; 7 nucleotides agree with TRBD1. Trimming removed 10 bases from V and 6 bases from J; junction bases left unmatched: 8. The CDR3 runs 12 residues. In germline, CDR1 is ENHRY, CDR2 SYGVKD. The CDR3 DNA reads as TGTGCCACCCAGACAGGGAGCGATGGCTACACCTTC. As protein: CATQTGSDGYTF.

The chain uses TRBV7-9 and TRBJ2-7; D is perhaps TRBD1 (6 bases). Trimming stripped 8 bases from V and 6 bases from J, with 26 bases between. This CDR3 is 16 amino acids long. CDR1 is SEHNR and CDR2 is FQNEAQ in the germline V gene (reference sequence). The CDR3 sequence is CASLILSETGGLEQYF. Written as DNA, the CDR3 is TGTGCCAGCCTCATACTCTCCGAGACAGGAGGTCTCGAGCAGTACTTC.

The chain employs TRBV19 and TRBJ1-2; 11 positions agree with TRBD1. CDR1 and CDR2 (germline): LNHDA, SQIVND (reference sequence). V shed 9 bases, J shed 5 bases, and the junction held 11 bases outside the gene matches. The CDR3 runs to 15 residues. The CDR3 DNA is TGTGCCAGCACCGGACAGGGGGCCTTTGTGTATGGCTACACCTTC. It translates to CASTGQGAFVYGYTF.

A single count supports this clone. The junction shows a germline mismatch at one end, possibly a read error. V is TRBV7-9 and J is TRBJ1-2; D is unresolved. Per the germline V gene, CDR1 is SEHNR and CDR2 is FQNEAQ (reference sequence). This CDR3 contains 13 residues. For the CDR3, the DNA is TGTTCCAGCAGCCTTCAGGAAGACTATGGCTACACCTTC. Translating it yields CSSSLQEDYGYTF.

The CDR3 DNA follows: TGTGCCAGCAGTTACGTCGGCTCCTACGAGCAGTACTTC. Translating it yields CASSYVGSYEQYF. This chain links TRBV6-6 with TRBJ2-7; D gene unclear. Germline V gene lookup returns CDR1 MNHNY and CDR2 SVGAGI (reference sequence). The CDR3 loop spans 13 amino acids. Trimming took off 2 bases at V and 0 bases at J, with 5 bases between the two ends.

With respect to this clone: The junction and the germline gene differ at one end; a read error may be behind it. V usage is TRBV19 and J usage is TRBJ1-3; a weak D match, TRBD1 (6 bases). This CDR3 is built from 14 residues. The germline V gene encodes CDR1 LNHDA and CDR2 SQIVND (reference sequence). The CDR3 nucleotides read TGTGCCAGTAGTTTCCAGGGGTCAGTAAGAAGCAAGCATTTT. Encoded protein: CASSFQGSVRSKHF.

This rearrangement joins TRBV18 to TRBJ1-6; 8 bases are a match to TRBD1. The V gene's germline CDR1 is KGHSH and CDR2 LQKENI. The CDR3 extends over 15 amino acids. J was trimmed by 10 bases and V by 3 bases; bases with no gene match: 8. The CDR3 bases are TGTGCCAGCTCACCGCGTCTGGGACAGGACTCACCCCTCCACTTT. It yields the protein CASSPRLGQDSPLHF. Looking up the rest from reference TRBV18 and TRBJ1-6 gives the full variable domain: NAGVMQNPRHLVRRRGQEARLRCSPMKGHSHVYWYRQLPEEGLKFMVYLQKENIIDESGMPKERFSAEFPKEGPSILRIQQVVRGDSAAYFCASSPRLGQDSPLHFGNGTRLTVT.

The chain couples TRBV4-1 to TRBJ1-1, with D possibly TRBD1 on 6 matching bases. The V end was cut by 2 bases, the J end by 7 bases, with 32 bases between. The V gene's germline CDR1 is MGHRA and CDR2 YSYEKL. The CDR3 is 20 amino acids. This chain's CDR3 is CASSQMRGLGQVVVGREAFF. DNA for the CDR3: TGCGCCAGCAGCCAAATGAGGGGGTTGGGGCAGGTGGTAGTCGGCCGTGAAGCTTTCTTT.

This chain links TRBV30 with TRBJ1-5, with 7 positions matching TRBD1. The CDR3 length is 12 residues. After removal of 5 bases from V and 3 bases from J, the junction contained 1 base not matched to a gene. CDR1 and CDR2 (germline): GTSNPN, SVGIG (reference sequence). DNA for the CDR3: TGTGCCTGGGACAGGGACAATCAGCCCCAGCATTTT. This sequence encodes CAWDRDNQPQHF.